What follows describes a single TCR beta chain. Germline V gene data show CDR1 as LNHNV and CDR2 as YYDKDF (reference sequence). The length of the CDR3 is 15 residues. The germline V and J ends were trimmed by 6 bases and 7 bases, with 19 bases remaining between them. This entry comes from a study of blood T cell repertoires in COVID-19. Study-level background: The samples span acute and convalescent COVID-19 from the United States, Italy and Spain. Sources were T cells, B-cell-depleted T cells, or PBMCs; the material itself was cDNA or gDNA.

Per the original data handling: Amplification of reference gene primers provided the estimated nucleated cell counts. TCRdb keeps only in-frame clones here, not all; method: immunoSEQ multiplex PCR. The DNA gave D and trimming, while V, J and clone size come from that table. This sample has more than 250,000 clones, with approximately 80% found just once. The chain couples TRBV15 to TRBJ2-1; D is unresolved. Sample: peripheral blood. This TCR was sampled from a human donor in a cohort sampled during active COVID-19. This CDR3 reads CATSPGLVVLNEQFF. As DNA, the CDR3 is TGTGCCACCAGTCCCGGCCTAGTGGTCTTAAATGAGCAGTTCTTC.